The present T cell receptor (beta chain) was sequenced within a study of CD8 T cells in Susac syndrome. Study results and limitations: The study's TCR sequencing and HLA analysis drew on a certain number of individuals. That number was acknowledged as relatively small.

The multiple sclerosis controls, all treatment-naive patients, had relapsing-remitting disease that was stable or active. TEMRA cells were FACS-enriched, unlike CD8+ and CD4+ T cells, which were negatively isolated. Remarks on this clonotype: Its antigen is unidentified.

Trimming pared 8 bases from V and 6 bases from J, leaving 13 bases between. This CDR3 region has 11 residues. CDR1 and CDR2 from the germline V gene are SQVTM and ANQGSEA. Random hexamers were used to reverse transcribe roughly 0.45 to 1 ug of RNA. An immunoSEQ multiplex PCR generated amplified TCR beta CDR3 products spanning 54 Vbeta and 13 Jbeta. In TCRdb, the immunoSEQ multiplex PCR reads were re-called with MiXCR into one record per CDR3 protein. The sample lists around 130,000 distinct CDR3 sequences; about 95% were seen once. V gene TRBV29-1 combines with J gene TRBJ1-1, with D perhaps matching TRBD1 (5 bases). The sequence was obtained from a human donor with multiple sclerosis. Source material: CD4+ T cells from PBMCs. CDR3 bases: TGCAGCTCCAGGGTTGGGGCTGAAGCTTTCTTT. Its protein is CSSRVGAEAFF.